This entry lists 2 T cell receptor beta chains sequenced from one sample in a study of T cells in Graves' hyperthyroidism and ophthalmopathy. What was amplified from RNA transcripts were TCR beta CDR3 regions. Using the HTBI primer set, a first-round RT-PCR was run on the TCR CDR3. Via MiXCR, TCRdb re-called the multiplex PCR reads, giving one row per CDR3 protein. The sample consists of about 500,000 distinct CDR3 sequences, 15% to 20% of them appearing once. Sequencing used blood. All receptors derive from a woman aged 25 to 39 with Graves' ophthalmopathy.

The genes are TRBV5-1 and TRBJ1-1; 12 bases are shared with TRBD1. Germline CDR1 SGHRS, CDR2 YFSETQ. Trimming took 4 bases from V and 0 from J; bases not matched to a gene: 4. The CDR3 length is 16 residues. Written as DNA, the CDR3 is TGCGCCAGCAGCCCCGGGACAGGGGGCATGAACACTGAAGCTTTCTTT. Translated, it gives CASSPGTGGMNTEAFF.

This clonotype has a count of ten or more. The chain joins TRBV20-1 to TRBJ2-7, with D maybe TRBD2 (5 bases). Trimming left V 6 bases short and J 5 bases short, with 23 bases between. Germline lookup yields CDR1 DFQATT and CDR2 SNEGSKA (reference sequence). The length of the CDR3 is 15 residues. The DNA for the CDR3 is TGCAGTGCCGAAAATAGCGCGTTGGGGTCAAACGAGCAGTACTTC. Translated, it gives CSAENSALGSNEQYF.